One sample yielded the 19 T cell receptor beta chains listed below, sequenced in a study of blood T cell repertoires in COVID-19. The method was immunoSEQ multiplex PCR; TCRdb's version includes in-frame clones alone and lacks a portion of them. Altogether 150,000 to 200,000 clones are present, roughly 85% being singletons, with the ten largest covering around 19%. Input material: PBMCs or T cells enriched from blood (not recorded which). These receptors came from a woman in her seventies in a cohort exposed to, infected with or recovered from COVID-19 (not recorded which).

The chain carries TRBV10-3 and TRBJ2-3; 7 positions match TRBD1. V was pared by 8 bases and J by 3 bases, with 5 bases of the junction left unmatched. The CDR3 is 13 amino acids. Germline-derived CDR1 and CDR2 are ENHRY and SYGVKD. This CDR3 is CAIRGGATDTQYF. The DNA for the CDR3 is TGTGCCATCCGAGGGGGCGCGACAGATACGCAGTATTTT.

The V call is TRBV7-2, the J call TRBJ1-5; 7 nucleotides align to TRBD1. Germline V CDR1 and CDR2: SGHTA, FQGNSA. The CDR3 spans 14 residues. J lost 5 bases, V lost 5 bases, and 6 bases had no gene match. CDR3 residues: CASSVRQGYQPQHF. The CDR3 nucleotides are TGTGCCAGCAGCGTACGACAGGGATATCAGCCCCAGCATTTT.

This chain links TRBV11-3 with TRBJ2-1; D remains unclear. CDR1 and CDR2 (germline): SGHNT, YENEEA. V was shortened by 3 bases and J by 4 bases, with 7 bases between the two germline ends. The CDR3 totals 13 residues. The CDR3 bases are TGTGCCAGCAGCTTGGCTAGTTACAATGAGCAGTTCTTC. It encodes CASSLASYNEQFF. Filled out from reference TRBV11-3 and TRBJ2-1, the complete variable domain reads EAGVVQSPRYKIIEKKQPVAFWCNPISGHNTLYWYLQNLGQGPELLIRYENEEAVDDSQLPKDRFSAERLKGVDSTLKIQPAELGDSAVYLCASSLASYNEQFFGPGTRLTVL.

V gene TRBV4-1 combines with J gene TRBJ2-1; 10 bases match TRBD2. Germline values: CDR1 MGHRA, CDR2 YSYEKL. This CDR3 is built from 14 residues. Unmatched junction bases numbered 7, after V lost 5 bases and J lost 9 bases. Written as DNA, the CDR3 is TGCGCCAGCAGCAGGGGAACTAGCGGGACTGAGCAGTTCTTC. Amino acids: CASSRGTSGTEQFF.

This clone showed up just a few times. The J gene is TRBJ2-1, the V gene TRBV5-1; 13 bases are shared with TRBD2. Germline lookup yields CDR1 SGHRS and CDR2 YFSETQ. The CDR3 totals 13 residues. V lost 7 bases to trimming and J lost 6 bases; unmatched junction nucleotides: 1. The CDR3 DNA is TGCGCCAGCGGACTAGCGGGAGTCAATGAGCAGTTCTTC. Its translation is CASGLAGVNEQFF.

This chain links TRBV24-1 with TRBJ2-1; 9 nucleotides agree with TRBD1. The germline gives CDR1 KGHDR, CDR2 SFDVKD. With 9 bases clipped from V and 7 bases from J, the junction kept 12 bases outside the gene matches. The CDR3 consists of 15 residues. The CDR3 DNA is TGTGCCACCGGAGGGGGAACAGGGGGCTTAAATGAGCAGTTCTTC. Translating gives CATGGGTGGLNEQFF.

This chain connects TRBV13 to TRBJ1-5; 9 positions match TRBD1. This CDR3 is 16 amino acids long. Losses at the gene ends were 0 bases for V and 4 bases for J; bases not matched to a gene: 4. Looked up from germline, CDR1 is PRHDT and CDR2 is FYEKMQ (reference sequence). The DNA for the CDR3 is TGTGCCAGCAGCTTAGGCCCCGGACAGGGGAATCAGCCCCAGCATTTT. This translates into CASSLGPGQGNQPQHF.

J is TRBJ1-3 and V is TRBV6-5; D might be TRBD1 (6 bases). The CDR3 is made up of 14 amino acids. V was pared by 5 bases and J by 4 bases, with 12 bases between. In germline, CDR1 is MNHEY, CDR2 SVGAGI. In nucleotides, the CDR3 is TGTGCCAGCAGTAAACAGGGAGCGGGAAACACCATATATTTT. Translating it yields CASSKQGAGNTIYF.

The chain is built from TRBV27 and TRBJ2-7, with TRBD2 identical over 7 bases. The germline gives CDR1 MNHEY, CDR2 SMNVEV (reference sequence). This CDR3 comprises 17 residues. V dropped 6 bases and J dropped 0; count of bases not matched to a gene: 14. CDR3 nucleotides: TGTGCCAGCAGCCCGGGAGGAGCCAGGCCGATCTCCTACGAGCAGTACTTC. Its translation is CASSPGGARPISYEQYF.

CDR3: CASSPPGTEAFF. In DNA form, the CDR3 reads TGTGCCAGCAGCCCGCCCGGCACTGAAGCTTTCTTT. The V call is TRBV3-1 (or the pseudogene TRBV3-2), the J call TRBJ1-1; unclear D gene. The CDR3 sequence is 12 residues long. V lost 4 bases to trimming and J lost 4 bases, with 7 bases between them. Germline V CDR1 and CDR2: LGHDT, YNNKEL (reference sequence).

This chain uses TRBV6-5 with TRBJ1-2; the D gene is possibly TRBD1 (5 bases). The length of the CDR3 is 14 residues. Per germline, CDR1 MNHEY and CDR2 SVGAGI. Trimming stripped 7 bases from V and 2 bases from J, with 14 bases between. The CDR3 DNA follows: TGTGCCAGCACCCCCGTACAGGCCAACTATGGCTACACCTTC. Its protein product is CASTPVQANYGYTF.

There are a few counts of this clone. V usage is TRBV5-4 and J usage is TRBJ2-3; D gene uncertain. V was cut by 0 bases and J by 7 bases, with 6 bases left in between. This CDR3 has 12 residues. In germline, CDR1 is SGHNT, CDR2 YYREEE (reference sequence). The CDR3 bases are TGTGCCAGCAGCTTGGATCAAAATACGCAGTATTTT. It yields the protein CASSLDQNTQYF.

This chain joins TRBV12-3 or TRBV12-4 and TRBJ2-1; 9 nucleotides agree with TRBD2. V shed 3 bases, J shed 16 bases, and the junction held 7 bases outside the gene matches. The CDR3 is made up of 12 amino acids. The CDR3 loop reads CASSFSLAGAFF. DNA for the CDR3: TGTGCCAGCAGTTTTTCACTAGCGGGCGCATTCTTC.

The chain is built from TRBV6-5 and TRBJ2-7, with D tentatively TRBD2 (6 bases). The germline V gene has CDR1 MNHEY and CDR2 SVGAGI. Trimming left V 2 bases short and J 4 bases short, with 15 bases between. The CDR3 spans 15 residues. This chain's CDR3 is CASSYRPAEGYEQYF. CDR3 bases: TGTGCCAGCAGTTACCGCCCAGCGGAGGGGTACGAGCAGTACTTC.

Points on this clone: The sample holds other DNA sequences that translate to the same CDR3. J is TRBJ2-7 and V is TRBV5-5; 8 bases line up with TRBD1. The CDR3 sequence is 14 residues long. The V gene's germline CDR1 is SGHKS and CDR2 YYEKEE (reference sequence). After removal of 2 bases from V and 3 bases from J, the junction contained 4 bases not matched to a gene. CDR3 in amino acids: CASSFGQGNYEQYF. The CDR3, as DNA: TGTGCCAGCAGCTTCGGACAGGGAAACTACGAGCAGTACTTC.

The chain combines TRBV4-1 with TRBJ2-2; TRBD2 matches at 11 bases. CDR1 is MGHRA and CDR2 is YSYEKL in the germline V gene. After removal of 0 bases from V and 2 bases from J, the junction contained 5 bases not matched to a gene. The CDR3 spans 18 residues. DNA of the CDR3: TGCGCCAGCAGCCAAGAAACTAGCGGGAGCTCCAACACCGGGGAGCTGTTTTTT. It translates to CASSQETSGSSNTGELFF.

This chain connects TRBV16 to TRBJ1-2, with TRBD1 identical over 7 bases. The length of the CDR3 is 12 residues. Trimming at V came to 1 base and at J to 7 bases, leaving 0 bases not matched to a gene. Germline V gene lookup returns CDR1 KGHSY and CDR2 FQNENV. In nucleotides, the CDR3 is TGTGCCAGCAGCCAATACAGGGGTGGCTACACCTTC. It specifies CASSQYRGGYTF.

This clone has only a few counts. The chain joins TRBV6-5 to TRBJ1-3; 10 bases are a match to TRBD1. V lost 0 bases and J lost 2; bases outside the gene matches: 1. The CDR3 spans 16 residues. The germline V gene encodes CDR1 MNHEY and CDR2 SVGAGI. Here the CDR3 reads CASSYSGQGPGNTIYF. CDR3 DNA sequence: TGTGCCAGCAGTTACTCGGGACAGGGGCCTGGAAACACCATATATTTT.

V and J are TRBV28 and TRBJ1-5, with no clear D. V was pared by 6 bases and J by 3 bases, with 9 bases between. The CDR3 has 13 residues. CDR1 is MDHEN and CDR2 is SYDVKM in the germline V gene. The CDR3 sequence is CASRQDPNQPQHF. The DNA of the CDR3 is TGTGCCAGCAGGCAGGATCCCAATCAGCCCCAGCATTTT.